The T cell receptor (beta chain) described here comes from a study of blood T cell repertoires in COVID-19. Generated by immunoSEQ multiplex PCR, the TCRdb table keeps only in-frame clones and is missing some. The data contain some 100,000 clones, roughly 80% of them singletons. Between the trimmed V and J ends, which lost 3 bases and 5 bases, there was a span of 19 bases. Per germline, CDR1 KGHSH and CDR2 LQKENI. The CDR3 contains 16 residues. The genes are TRBV18 and TRBJ1-1; tentative D call: TRBD1 (5 bases). The material sequenced was peripheral blood. This TCR came from a man in his 70s with active or convalescent COVID-19. In nucleotides, the CDR3 is TGTGCCAGCTCACCGTCGGTATTAGGGGCAGGGACTGAAGCTTTCTTT. Translating it yields CASSPSVLGAGTEAFF. Drawing the rest from reference TRBV18 and TRBJ1-1, the complete variable domain is NAGVMQNPRHLVRRRGQEARLRCSPMKGHSHVYWYRQLPEEGLKFMVYLQKENIIDESGMPKERFSAEFPKEGPSILRIQQVVRGDSAAYFCASSPSVLGAGTEAFFGQGTRLTVV.